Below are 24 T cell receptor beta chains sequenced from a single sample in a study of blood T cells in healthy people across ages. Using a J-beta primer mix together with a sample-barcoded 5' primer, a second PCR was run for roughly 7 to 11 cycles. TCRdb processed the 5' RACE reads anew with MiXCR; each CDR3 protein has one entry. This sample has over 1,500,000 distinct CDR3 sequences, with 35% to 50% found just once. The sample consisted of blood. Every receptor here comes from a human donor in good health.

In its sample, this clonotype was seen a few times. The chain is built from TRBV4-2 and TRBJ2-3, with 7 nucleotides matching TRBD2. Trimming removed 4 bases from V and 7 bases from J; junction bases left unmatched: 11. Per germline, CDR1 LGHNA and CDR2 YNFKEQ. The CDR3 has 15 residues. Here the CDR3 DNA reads TGTGCCAGCAGCCGCAGCGGGGAGGTTTCATATACGCAGTATTTT. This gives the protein CASSRSGEVSYTQYF.

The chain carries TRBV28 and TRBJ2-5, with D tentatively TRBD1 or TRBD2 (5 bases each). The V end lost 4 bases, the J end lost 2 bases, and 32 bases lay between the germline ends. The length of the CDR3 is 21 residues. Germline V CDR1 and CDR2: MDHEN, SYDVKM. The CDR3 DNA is TGTGCCAGCAGTTCACCGGGACCTAGACCTATGGACCCCGGGGAACAAGAGACCCAGTACTTC. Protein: CASSSPGPRPMDPGEQETQYF.

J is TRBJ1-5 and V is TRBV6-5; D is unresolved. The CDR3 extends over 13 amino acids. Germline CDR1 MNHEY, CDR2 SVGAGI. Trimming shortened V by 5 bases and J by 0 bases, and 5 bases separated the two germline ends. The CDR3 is CASSKNSNQPQHF. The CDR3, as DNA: TGTGCCAGCAGTAAGAATAGCAATCAGCCCCAGCATTTT.

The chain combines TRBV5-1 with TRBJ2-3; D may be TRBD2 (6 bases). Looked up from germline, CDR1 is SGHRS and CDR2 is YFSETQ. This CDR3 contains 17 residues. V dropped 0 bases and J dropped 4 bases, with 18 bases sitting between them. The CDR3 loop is CASSLAPTRSRPDTQYF. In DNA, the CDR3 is TGCGCCAGCAGCTTGGCCCCGACTAGAAGTAGGCCAGATACGCAGTATTTT.

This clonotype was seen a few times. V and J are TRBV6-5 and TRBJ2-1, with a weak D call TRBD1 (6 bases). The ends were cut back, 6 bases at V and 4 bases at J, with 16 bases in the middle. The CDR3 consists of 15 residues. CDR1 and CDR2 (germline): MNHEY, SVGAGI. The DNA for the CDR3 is TGTGCCAGCAGCGACAGGTCTTCTGGTTACAATGAGCAGTTCTTC. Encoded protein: CASSDRSSGYNEQFF.

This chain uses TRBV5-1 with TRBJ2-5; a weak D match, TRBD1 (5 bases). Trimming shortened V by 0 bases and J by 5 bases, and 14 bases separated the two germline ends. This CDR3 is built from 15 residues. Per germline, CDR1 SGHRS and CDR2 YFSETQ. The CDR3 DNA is TGCGCCAGCAGCTTGGAAGGGGCATCGCTGGAGACCCAGTACTTC. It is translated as CASSLEGASLETQYF.

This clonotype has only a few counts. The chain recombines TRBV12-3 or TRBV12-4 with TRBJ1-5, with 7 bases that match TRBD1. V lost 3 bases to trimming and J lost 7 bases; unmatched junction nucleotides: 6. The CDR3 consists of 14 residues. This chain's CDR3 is CASSFSGGGQPQHF. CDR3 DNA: TGTGCCAGCAGTTTTTCAGGGGGTGGACAGCCCCAGCATTTT.

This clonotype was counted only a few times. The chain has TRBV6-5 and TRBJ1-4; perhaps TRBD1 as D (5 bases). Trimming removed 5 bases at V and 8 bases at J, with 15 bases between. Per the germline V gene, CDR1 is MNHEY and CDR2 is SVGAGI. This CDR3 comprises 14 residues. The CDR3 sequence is CASSRGRGEEKLFF. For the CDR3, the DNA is TGTGCCAGCAGTCGCGGGAGGGGAGAAGAAAAACTGTTTTTT.

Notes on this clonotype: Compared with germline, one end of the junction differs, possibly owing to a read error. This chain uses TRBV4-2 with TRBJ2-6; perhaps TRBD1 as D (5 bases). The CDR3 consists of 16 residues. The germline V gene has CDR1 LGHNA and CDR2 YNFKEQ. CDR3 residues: CASSQDYTTGANVRTF. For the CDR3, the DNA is TGTGCCAGCAGCCAAGATTATACGACTGGGGCCAACGTCCGGACTTTC.

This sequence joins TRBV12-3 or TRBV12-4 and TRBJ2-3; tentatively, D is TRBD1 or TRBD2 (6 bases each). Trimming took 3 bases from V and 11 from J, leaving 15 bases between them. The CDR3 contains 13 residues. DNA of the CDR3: TGTGCCAGCAGTTTGGCTACGGGGGCTATGCAGTATTTT. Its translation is CASSLATGAMQYF.

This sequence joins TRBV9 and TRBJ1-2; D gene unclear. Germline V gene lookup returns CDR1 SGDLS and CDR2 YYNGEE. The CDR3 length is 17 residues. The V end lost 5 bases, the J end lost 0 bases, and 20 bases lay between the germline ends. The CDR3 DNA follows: TGTGCCAGCAGTCAAGGACCGAATCATTTAACTAACTATGGCTACACCTTC. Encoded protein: CASSQGPNHLTNYGYTF.

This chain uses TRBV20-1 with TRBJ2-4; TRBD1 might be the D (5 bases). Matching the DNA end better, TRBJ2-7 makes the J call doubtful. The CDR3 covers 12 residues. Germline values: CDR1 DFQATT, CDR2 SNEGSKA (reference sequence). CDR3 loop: CSALQGADEQYF. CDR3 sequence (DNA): TGCAGTGCTCTTCAAGGGGCGGACGAGCAGTACTTC.

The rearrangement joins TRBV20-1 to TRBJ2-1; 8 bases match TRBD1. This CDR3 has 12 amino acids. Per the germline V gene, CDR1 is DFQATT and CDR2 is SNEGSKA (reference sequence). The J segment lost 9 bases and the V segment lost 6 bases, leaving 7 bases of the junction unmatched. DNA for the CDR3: TGCAGTGCCACGAGGACAGGGACTGAGCAGTTCTTC. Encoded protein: CSATRTGTEQFF.

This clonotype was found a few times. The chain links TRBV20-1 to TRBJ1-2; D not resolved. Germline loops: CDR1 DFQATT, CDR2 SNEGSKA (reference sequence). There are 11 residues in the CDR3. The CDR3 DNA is TGCGGAAGGGAGGTTCAGGACGGCTACACCTTC. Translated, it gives CGREVQDGYTF.

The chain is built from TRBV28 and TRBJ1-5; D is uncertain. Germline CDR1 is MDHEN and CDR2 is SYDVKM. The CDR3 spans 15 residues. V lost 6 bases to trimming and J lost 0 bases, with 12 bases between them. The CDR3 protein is CASSWVGSSNQPQHF. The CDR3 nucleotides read TGTGCCAGCAGCTGGGTTGGAAGTAGCAATCAGCCCCAGCATTTT.

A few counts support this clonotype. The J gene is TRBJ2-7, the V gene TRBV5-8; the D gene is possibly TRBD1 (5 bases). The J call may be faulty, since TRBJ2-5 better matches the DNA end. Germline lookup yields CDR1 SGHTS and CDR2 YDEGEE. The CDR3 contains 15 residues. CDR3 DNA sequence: TGTGCCAGCAGCCGTTTCCAGGGAATCGAAGAGACCCAGTACTTC. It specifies CASSRFQGIEETQYF.

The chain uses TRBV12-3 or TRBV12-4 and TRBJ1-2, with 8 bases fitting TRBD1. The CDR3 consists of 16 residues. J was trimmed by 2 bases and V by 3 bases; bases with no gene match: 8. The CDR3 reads CASSFGTGAFNYGYTF. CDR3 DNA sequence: TGTGCCAGCAGTTTTGGGACAGGAGCTTTCAACTATGGCTACACCTTC.

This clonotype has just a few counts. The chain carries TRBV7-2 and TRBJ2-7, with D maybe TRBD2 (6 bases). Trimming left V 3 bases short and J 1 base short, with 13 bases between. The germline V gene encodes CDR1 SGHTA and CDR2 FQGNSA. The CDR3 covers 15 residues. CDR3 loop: CASSFSPGLSYEQYF. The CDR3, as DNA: TGTGCCAGCAGCTTCTCGCCGGGACTGTCCTACGAGCAGTACTTC.

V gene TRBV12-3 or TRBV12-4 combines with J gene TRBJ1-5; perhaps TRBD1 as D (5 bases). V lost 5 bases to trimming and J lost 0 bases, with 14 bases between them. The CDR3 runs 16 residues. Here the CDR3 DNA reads TGTGCCAGCAGTCCGGGACCGCGGAATAGCAATCAGCCCCAGCATTTT. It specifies CASSPGPRNSNQPQHF.

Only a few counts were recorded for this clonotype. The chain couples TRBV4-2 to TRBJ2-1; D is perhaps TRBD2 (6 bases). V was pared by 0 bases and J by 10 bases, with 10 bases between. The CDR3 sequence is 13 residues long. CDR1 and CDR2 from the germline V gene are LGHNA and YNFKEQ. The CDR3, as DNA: TGTGCCAGCAGCCAAGATCGGGGGTTAGAGCAGTTCTTC. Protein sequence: CASSQDRGLEQFF.

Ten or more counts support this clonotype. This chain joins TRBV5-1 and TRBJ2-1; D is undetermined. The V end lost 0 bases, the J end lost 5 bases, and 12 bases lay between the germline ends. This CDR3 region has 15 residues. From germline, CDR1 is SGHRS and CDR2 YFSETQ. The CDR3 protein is CASSLDMGRHNEQFF. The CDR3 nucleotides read TGCGCCAGCAGCTTGGATATGGGTAGGCACAATGAGCAGTTCTTC.

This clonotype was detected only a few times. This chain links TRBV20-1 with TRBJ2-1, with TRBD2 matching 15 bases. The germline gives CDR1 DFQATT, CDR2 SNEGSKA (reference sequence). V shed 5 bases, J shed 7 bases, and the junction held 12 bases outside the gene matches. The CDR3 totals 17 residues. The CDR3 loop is CSAPGTSGGLPSNEQFF. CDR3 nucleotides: TGCAGTGCTCCCGGGACTAGCGGGGGGCTGCCTTCAAATGAGCAGTTCTTC.

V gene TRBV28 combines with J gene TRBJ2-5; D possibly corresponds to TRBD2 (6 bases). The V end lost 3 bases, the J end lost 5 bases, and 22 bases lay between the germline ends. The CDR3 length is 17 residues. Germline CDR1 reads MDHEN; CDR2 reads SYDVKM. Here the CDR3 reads CASSFSFLARGEETQYF. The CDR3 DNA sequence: TGTGCCAGCAGTTTCTCGTTCCTAGCGAGGGGTGAGGAGACCCAGTACTTC.

The CDR3 nucleotides are TGTGCCAGCAGCCCGGACTCAAACAGGGGGCGAAGGGAGACCCAGTACTTC. As protein: CASSPDSNRGRRETQYF. The chain carries TRBV7-2 and TRBJ2-5; 9 bases align to TRBD1. This CDR3 contains 17 residues. With V trimmed by 5 bases and J by 5 bases, 15 bases remained unmatched. Germline V gives CDR1 SGHTA, CDR2 FQGNSA.